This TCR beta chain emerged from a study of cytomegalovirus exposure and HLA in healthy donors. The CDR3 has 14 amino acids. Trimming took 4 bases from V and 2 from J, leaving 12 bases between them. Per germline, CDR1 MNHEY and CDR2 SVGAGI. The PCR contained 60 Vbeta and 13 Jbeta primers. TCRdb keeps only in-frame clones here, not all; method: immunoSEQ multiplex PCR. The sample includes about 120,000 clones, 65% to 80% of them seen just once. The V and J genes are TRBV6-5 and TRBJ2-7; no definite D call. This TCR was sampled from a woman between 40 and 55 years old in good health and CMV-seropositive. The sample was PBMCs. This CDR3 is CASSSPRNTYEQYF. In nucleotides, the CDR3 is TGTGCCAGCAGTTCCCCCAGGAACACCTACGAGCAGTACTTC.